This is a list of T cell receptor beta chains from one sample in a study of cytomegalovirus exposure and HLA in healthy donors. Sequenced by immunoSEQ multiplex PCR; TCRdb stores in-frame clones only, minus some. The table records roughly 150,000 clones, approximately 83% of them present only once. The material sequenced was PBMCs. The receptors stem from a woman aged 18-29 years in good health and CMV-seronegative. The CDR3 runs from the conserved cysteine through the conserved F or W. The order of the fields is J gene, V gene, clone size, D gene, CDR3 DNA, CDR3 protein. D genes are given only for firm matches. Only part of the rows carry a size: once, few, many, or a class if the clone is expanded.

J: TRBJ1-6; V: TRBV7-9; size: NA; D: NA; DNA: TGTTCCAGCAGCTTGGGCTCGGACAGAGGTTCACCCCTCCACTTT; CDR3: CSSSLGSDRGSPLHF
J: TRBJ2-7; V: TRBV4-1; size: NA; D: TRBD2; DNA: TGCGCCAGCAGCCAACTCCGGGACTACTCCTACGAGCAGTACTTC; CDR3: CASSQLRDYSYEQYF
J: TRBJ1-3; V: TRBV11-2; size: NA; D: NA; DNA: TGTGCCAGCAGCTTAGTCACAGCCTCTGGAAACACCATATATTTT; CDR3: CASSLVTASGNTIYF
J: TRBJ1-3; V: TRBV28; size: NA; D: NA; DNA: TGTGCCAGCAGTTGGTATAGTGGGGCTAGTTCTTCGAGCTCTGGAAACACCATATATTTT; CDR3: CASSWYSGASSSSSGNTIYF
J: TRBJ2-3; V: TRBV19; size: NA; D: TRBD2; DNA: TGTGCCAGTAGTATGGGACTAGCAGATACGCAGTATTTT; CDR3: CASSMGLADTQYF
J: TRBJ1-4; V: TRBV6-1; size: NA; D: NA; DNA: TGTGCCAGCGGTTATCAGGGTGGTGAAAAACTGTTTTTT; CDR3: CASGYQGGEKLFF
J: TRBJ2-7; V: TRBV25-1; size: NA; D: NA; DNA: TGTGCCAGCAGCCCCCGACTCGGGGAGCAGTACTTC; CDR3: CASSPRLGEQYF
J: TRBJ1-1; V: TRBV18; size: NA; D: NA; DNA: TGTGCCAGCTCACGGTCGGGACAGAACACTGAAGCTTTCTTT; CDR3: CASSRSGQNTEAFF
J: TRBJ1-4; V: TRBV18; size: NA; D: NA; DNA: TGTGCCAGCTCACCGGAGCCAGAGCAGGGCGGAAAACTGTTTTTT; CDR3: CASSPEPEQGGKLFF
J: TRBJ1-5; V: TRBV7-9; size: few; D: NA; DNA: TGTGCCAGCAGCTTGATGGGGGCTGATCAGCCCCAGCATTTT; CDR3: CASSLMGADQPQHF
J: TRBJ1-1; V: TRBV7-9; size: NA; D: NA; DNA: TGTGCCAGCAGCTACGGGGGGCTTAAGGGAACTGAAGCTTTCTTT; CDR3: CASSYGGLKGTEAFF
J: TRBJ1-1; V: TRBV19; size: NA; D: NA; DNA: TGTGCCAGTAGTATGGGCGCAGAAAGAGCGGACACTGAAGCTTTCTTT; CDR3: CASSMGAERADTEAFF
J: TRBJ2-1; V: TRBV30; size: NA; D: NA; DNA: TGTGCCTGGAGTCGGGGATTGTACAATGAGCAGTTCTTC; CDR3: CAWSRGLYNEQFF
J: TRBJ2-7; V: TRBV5-4; size: NA; D: NA; DNA: TGTGCCAGCAGCGCGGACAACTACGAGCAGTACTTC; CDR3: CASSADNYEQYF
J: TRBJ1-1; V: TRBV5-6; size: NA; D: TRBD1; DNA: TGTGCCAGCAGCTCAGCTTATGGGACAGCTTACACTGAAGCTTTCTTT; CDR3: CASSSAYGTAYTEAFF
J: TRBJ2-5; V: TRBV30; size: NA; D: NA; DNA: TGTGCCTGGAGTGTAACCGGGGGTCTGACCCAGTACTTC; CDR3: CAWSVTGGLTQYF
J: TRBJ1-1; V: TRBV6-1; size: NA; D: TRBD1; DNA: TGTGCCAGTAGGACAGGGGGGAAGAACACTGAAGCTTTCTTT; CDR3: CASRTGGKNTEAFF
J: TRBJ2-3; V: TRBV5-1; size: NA; D: NA; DNA: TGCGCCAGCAGCCAGGGAGGCACCCCCCCAGATACGCAGTATTTT; CDR3: CASSQGGTPPDTQYF
J: TRBJ1-6; V: TRBV5-1; size: NA; D: NA; DNA: TGCGCCAGCAGTGAGCAGGTCTGGCCACCCCTCCACTTT; CDR3: CASSEQVWPPLHF
J: TRBJ2-7; V: TRBV9; size: NA; D: NA; DNA: TGTGCCAGCAGCGTAGCAGAGGGCTCCTACGAGCAGTACTTC; CDR3: CASSVAEGSYEQYF
J: TRBJ1-4; V: TRBV29-1; size: NA; D: NA; DNA: TGCAGCGTCACCGGGAGGCTAACTAATGAAAAACTGTTTTTT; CDR3: CSVTGRLTNEKLFF
J: TRBJ2-2; V: TRBV19; size: NA; D: TRBD2; DNA: TGTGCCAGTAGTGTCCCGGGACTAGCGGGGGGGCACGGCACCGGGGAGCTGTTTTTT; CDR3: CASSVPGLAGGHGTGELFF
J: TRBJ2-7; V: TRBV27; size: NA; D: NA; DNA: TGTGCCAGCAGTCCAGCCAGGGGTAAAGGGCAGTACTTC; CDR3: CASSPARGKGQYF
J: TRBJ2-3; V: TRBV5-1; size: NA; D: NA; DNA: TGCGCCAGCAGCTTGGGTCAGAGCACAGATACGCAGTATTTT; CDR3: CASSLGQSTDTQYF
J: TRBJ2-1; V: TRBV5-6; size: NA; D: NA; DNA: TGTGCCAGCAGCTTGGGGGACTTCAGCTCCTACAATGAGCAGTTCTTC; CDR3: CASSLGDFSSYNEQFF
J: TRBJ2-7; V: TRBV6-1; size: once; D: NA; DNA: TGTGCCAGCAGTGAAAGGGGCTACGAGCAGTACTTC; CDR3: CASSERGYEQYF
J: TRBJ1-1; V: TRBV29-1; size: NA; D: NA; DNA: TGCAGCGTTGGTGGGGGGAGGACTGAAGCTTTCTTT; CDR3: CSVGGGRTEAFF